This TCR beta chain emerged from a study of control samples from healthy donors and cancer patients. This CDR3 region has 16 residues. Germline V gene lookup returns CDR1 SGDLS and CDR2 YYNGEE. Trimming shortened V by 2 bases and J by 7 bases, and 21 bases separated the two germline ends. The repertoire was sequenced with immunoSEQ multiplex PCR; TCRdb's copy has only in-frame clones and lacks some. The repertoire holds 88,000 or so clones, with 90% to 95% as singletons. This receptor was obtained from a woman under 30 in good health. The sequencing input was blood. The chain carries TRBV9 and TRBJ2-5; D may be TRBD2 (5 bases). Written as DNA, the CDR3 is TGTGCCAGCAGCGTGGGAGTGGCGCGCCTGGAGCGGACCCAGTACTTC. Translation gives CASSVGVARLERTQYF.